This TCR beta chain was sequenced in a study of shared clonotypes between healthy human individuals. The study ran the assay at deep level. Sequencing used immunoSEQ multiplex PCR; TCRdb keeps in-frame clones, though not all of them. The sample includes roughly 720,000 clones, roughly 91% seen only once; the top ten take 34%. Broader study findings: Four donors shared about 5% of their naive CD4 clonotypes. Incomplete sequencing of sorted subsets was indicated by rarefaction despite large depth. The authors expected sequencing depth to affect clonotype sharing among donors.

Germline V gene sequence: CDR1 SGHRS, CDR2 YFSETQ. This CDR3 spans 15 amino acids. V shed 4 bases and J shed 3 bases, with 17 bases lying between them. Concerning this clone: The antigen is unknown.

The V call is TRBV5-1, the J call TRBJ2-7; maybe TRBD1 (6 bases). The sequence derives from a man aged 18 to 30 in good health. Some clones in this sample may be carry-over from other donors' samples. Sequencing was done on a sample of memory CD8+ T cells from PBMCs. Specified subset: CD45RO+ cells pooled with CCR7-negative TemRA cells. In DNA, the CDR3 is TGCGCCAGCAGCCAATTCAACCAGGGGTACTACGAGCAGTACTTC. Its protein product is CASSQFNQGYYEQYF.